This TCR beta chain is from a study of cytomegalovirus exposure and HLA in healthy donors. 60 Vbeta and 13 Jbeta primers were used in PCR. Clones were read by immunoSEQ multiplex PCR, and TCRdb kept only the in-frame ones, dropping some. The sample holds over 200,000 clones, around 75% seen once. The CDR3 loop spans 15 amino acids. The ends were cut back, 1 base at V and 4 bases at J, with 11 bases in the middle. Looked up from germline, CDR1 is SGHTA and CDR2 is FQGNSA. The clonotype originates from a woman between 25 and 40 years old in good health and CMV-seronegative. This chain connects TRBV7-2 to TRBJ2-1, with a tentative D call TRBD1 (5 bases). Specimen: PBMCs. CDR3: CASSLVDSLYNEQFF. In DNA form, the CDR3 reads TGTGCCAGCAGCTTAGTTGACAGCCTTTACAATGAGCAGTTCTTC. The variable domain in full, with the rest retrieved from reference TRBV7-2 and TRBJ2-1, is GAGVSQSPSNKVTEKGKDVELRCDPISGHTALYWYRQSLGQGLEFLIYFQGNSAPDKSGLPSDRFSAERTGGSVSTLTIQRTQQEDSAVYLCASSLVDSLYNEQFFGPGTRLTVL.